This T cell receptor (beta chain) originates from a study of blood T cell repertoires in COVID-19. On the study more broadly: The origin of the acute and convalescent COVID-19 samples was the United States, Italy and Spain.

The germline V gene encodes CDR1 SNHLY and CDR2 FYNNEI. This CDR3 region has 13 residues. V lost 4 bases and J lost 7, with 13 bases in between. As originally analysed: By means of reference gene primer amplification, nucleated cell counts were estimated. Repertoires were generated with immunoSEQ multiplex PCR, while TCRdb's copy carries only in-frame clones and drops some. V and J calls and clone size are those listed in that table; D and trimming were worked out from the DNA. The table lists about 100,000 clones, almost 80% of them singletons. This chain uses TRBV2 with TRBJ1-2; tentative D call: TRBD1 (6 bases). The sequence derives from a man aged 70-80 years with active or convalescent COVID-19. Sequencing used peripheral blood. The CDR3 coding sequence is TGTGCCAGCAGTGTCGGCAGGGGAGCTGGCTACACCTTC. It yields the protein CASSVGRGAGYTF. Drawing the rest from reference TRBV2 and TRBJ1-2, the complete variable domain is EPEVTQTPSHQVTQMGQEVILRCVPISNHLYFYWYRQILGQKVEFLVSFYNNEISEKSEIFDDQFSVERPDGSNFTLKIRSTKLEDSAMYFCASSVGRGAGYTFGSGTRLTVV.